This TCR beta chain was obtained from a study of STAT5B mutations in CD4+ large granular lymphocyte leukemia. V was clipped by 4 bases and J by 4 bases; unmatched bases: 7. Germline V gives CDR1 MDHEN, CDR2 SYDVKM. This CDR3 spans 15 amino acids. The survey-level immunoSEQ assay was used. Profiling relied on immunoSEQ multiplex PCR, and the TCRdb table lists in-frame clones only, not all of them. The sample carries about 31,000 clones, approximately 74% recorded once. On this clone itself: Its antigen is undetermined.

Whole-study findings and limits: Compared with healthy controls (2/35), patient top clones favored TRBV06 (8/27). Data were not HLA-matched across samples. Patient CD4-sorted repertoires looked more clonal than healthy CD4+ repertoires, even without putative leukemic clones.

Sequencing input: CD4+ T cells from blood buffy coats. The chain employs TRBV28 and TRBJ2-1, with 7 bases lining up with TRBD2. The source of this sequence is a human donor in good health. CDR3 sequence reads: CASSSRTSGYNEQFF. The CDR3 nucleotides are TGTGCCAGCAGTTCAAGGACTAGTGGGTACAATGAGCAGTTCTTC.